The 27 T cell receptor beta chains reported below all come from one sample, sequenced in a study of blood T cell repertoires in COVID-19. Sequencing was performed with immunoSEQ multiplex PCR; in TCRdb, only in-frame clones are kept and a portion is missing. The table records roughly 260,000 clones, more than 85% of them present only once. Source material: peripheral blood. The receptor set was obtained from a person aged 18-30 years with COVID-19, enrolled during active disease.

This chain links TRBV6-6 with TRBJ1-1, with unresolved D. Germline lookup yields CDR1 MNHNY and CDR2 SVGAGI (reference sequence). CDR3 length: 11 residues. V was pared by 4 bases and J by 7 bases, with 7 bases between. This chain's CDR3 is CASSLGSEAFF. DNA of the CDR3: TGTGCCAGCAGTTTGGGCAGTGAAGCTTTCTTT.

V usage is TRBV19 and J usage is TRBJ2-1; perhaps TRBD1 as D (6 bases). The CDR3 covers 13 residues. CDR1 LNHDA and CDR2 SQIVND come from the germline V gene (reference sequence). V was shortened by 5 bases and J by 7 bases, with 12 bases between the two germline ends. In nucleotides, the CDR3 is TGTGCCAGTAGTGGCCAGGGGTATAATGAGCAGTTCTTC. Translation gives CASSGQGYNEQFF.

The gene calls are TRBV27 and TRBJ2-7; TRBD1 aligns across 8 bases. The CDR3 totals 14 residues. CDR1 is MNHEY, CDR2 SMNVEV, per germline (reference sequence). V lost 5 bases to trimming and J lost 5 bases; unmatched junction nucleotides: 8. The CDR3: CASSPQGASNEQYF. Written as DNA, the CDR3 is TGTGCCAGCAGTCCCCAGGGGGCCTCTAACGAGCAGTACTTC.

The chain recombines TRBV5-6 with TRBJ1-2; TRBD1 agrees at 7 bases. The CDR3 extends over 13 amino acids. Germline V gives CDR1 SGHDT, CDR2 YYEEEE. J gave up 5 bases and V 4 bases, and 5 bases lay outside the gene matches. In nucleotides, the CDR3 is TGTGCCAGCAGCCCAGGGGGAGGTTATGGCTACACCTTC. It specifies CASSPGGGYGYTF.

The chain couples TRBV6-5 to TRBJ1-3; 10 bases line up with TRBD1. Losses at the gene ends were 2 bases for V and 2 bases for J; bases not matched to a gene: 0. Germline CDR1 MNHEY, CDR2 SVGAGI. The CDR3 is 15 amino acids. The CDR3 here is CASSYGTGAGNTIYF. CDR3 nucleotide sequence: TGTGCCAGCAGTTACGGGACAGGGGCTGGAAACACCATATATTTT.

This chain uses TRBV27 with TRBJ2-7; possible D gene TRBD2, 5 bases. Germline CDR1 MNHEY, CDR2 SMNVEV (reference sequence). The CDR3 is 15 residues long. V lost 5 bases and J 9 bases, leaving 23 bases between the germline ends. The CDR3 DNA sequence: TGTGCCAGCAGTACCCGAGTGGGAGAAGACCCAACGCAGTACTTC. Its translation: CASSTRVGEDPTQYF.

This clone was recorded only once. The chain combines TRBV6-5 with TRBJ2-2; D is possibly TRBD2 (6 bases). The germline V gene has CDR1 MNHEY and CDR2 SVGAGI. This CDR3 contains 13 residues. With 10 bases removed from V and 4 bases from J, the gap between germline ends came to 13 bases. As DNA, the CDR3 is TGTGCCACTTCGACTAGACCCACCGGGGAGCTGTTTTTT. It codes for CATSTRPTGELFF.

CDR3 DNA sequence: TGTGCCATCAGCCCCCCGAAGTTGGCGTCCCCAGCGGGTACGCAGTATTTT. Translating it yields CAISPPKLASPAGTQYF. The chain links TRBV10-3 to TRBJ2-3; possibly TRBD2 for D (6 bases). V shed 6 bases and J shed 8 bases, with 27 bases lying between them. The germline V gene encodes CDR1 ENHRY and CDR2 SYGVKD. This CDR3 contains 17 residues.

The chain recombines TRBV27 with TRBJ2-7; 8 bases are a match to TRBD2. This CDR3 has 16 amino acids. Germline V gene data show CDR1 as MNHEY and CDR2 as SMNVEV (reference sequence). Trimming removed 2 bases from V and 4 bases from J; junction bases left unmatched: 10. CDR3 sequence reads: CASSLNTPGGPYEQYF. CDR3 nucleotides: TGTGCCAGCAGTTTAAACACCCCGGGAGGGCCGTACGAGCAGTACTTC.

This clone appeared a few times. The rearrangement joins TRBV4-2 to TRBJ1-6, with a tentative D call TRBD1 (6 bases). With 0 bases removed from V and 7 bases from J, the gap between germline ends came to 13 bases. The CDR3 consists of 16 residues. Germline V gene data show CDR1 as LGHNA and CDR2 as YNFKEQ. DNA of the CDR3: TGTGCCAGCAGCCAAGATGTCGGCAGGGGAAATTCACCCCTCCACTTT. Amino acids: CASSQDVGRGNSPLHF.

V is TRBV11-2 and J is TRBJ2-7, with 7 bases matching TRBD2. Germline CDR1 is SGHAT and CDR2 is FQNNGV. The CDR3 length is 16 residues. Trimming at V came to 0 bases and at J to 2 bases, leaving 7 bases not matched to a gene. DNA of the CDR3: TGTGCCAGCAGCTTAGAAGAGGCTAGCGGACCCTACGAGCAGTACTTC. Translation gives CASSLEEASGPYEQYF.

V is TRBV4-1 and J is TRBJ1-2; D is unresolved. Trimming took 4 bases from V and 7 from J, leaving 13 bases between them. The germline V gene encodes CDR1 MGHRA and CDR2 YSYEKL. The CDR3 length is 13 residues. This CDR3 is CASSPSTELGYTF. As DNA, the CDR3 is TGCGCCAGCAGCCCGTCTACAGAGCTTGGCTACACCTTC.

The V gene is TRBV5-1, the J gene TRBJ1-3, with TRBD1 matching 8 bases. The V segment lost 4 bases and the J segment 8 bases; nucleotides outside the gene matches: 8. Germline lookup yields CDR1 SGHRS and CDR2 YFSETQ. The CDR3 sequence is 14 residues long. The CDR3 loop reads CASSPGQGWDTIYF. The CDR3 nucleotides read TGCGCCAGCAGCCCCGGACAGGGTTGGGACACCATATATTTT.

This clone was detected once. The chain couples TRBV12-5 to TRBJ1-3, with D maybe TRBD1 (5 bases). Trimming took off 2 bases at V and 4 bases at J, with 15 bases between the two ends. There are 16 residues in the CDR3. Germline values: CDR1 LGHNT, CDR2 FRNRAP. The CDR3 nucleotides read TGTGCTAGTGGTTTGTCAACGGGGGGTGGCGGAAACACCATATATTTT. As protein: CASGLSTGGGGNTIYF.

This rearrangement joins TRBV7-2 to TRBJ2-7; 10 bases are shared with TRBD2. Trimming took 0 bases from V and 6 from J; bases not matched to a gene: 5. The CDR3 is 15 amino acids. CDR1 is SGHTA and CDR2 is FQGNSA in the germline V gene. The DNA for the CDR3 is TGTGCCAGCAGCTTAGCGATACTAGCGGGACCCGAGCAGTACTTC. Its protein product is CASSLAILAGPEQYF.

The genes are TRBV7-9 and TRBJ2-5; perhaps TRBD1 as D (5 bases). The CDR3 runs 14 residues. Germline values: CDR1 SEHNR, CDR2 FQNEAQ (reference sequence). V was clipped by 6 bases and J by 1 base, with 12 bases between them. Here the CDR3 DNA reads TGTGCCAGCAGACCGACAGACGTCCAAGAGACCCAGTACTTC. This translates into CASRPTDVQETQYF.

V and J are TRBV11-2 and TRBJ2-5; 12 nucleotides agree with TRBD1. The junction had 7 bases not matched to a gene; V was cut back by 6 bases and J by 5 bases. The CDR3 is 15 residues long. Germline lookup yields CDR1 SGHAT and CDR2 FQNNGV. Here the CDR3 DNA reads TGTGCCAGCAGGAGGGACAGGGGGCAAAGGGAGACCCAGTACTTC. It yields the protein CASRRDRGQRETQYF.

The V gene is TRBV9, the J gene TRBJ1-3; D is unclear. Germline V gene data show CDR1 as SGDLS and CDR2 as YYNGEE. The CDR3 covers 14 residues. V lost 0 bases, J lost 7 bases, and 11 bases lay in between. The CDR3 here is CASSVGGNGNTIYF. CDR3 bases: TGTGCCAGCAGCGTAGGAGGTAACGGGAACACCATATATTTT.

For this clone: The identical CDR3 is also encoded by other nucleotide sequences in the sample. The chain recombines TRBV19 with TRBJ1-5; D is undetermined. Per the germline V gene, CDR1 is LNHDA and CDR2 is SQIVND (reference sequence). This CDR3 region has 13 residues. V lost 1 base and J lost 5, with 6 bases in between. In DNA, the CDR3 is TGTGCCAGTAGTATAGGGGCTGATCAGCCCCAGCATTTT. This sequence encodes CASSIGADQPQHF.

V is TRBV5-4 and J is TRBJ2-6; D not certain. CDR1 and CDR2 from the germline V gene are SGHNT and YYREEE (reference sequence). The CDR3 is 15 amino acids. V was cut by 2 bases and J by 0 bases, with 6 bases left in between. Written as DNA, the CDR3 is TGTGCCAGCAGCTTCCCAGGCTCTGGGGCCAACGTCCTGACTTTC. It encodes CASSFPGSGANVLTF.

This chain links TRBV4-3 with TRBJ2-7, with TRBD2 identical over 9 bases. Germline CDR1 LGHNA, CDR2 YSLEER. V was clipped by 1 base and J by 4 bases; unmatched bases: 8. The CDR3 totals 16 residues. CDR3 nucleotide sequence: TGCGCCAGCAGCCAAGTTGCTAGCGGGAATGGGTACGAGCAGTACTTC. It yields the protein CASSQVASGNGYEQYF.

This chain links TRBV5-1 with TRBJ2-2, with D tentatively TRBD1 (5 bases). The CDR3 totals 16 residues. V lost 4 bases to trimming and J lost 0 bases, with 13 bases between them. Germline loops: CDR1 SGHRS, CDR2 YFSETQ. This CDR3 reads CASSALDRPNTGELFF. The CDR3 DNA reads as TGCGCCAGCAGCGCACTTGACAGACCGAACACCGGGGAGCTGTTTTTT.

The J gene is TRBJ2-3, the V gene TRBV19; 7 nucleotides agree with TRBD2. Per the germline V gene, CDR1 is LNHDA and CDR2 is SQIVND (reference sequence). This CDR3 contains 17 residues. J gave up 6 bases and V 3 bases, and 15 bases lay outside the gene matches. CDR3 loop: CASSIPRSSGGFDTQYF. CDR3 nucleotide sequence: TGTGCCAGTAGTATTCCCAGATCTAGCGGTGGGTTCGATACGCAGTATTTT.

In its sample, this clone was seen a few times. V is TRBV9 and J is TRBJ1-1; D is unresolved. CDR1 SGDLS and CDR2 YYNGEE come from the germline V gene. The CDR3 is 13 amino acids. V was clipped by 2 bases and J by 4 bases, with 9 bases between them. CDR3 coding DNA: TGTGCCAGCAGCGTCGGAGTCTCCACTGAAGCTTTCTTT. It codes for CASSVGVSTEAFF.

The CDR3 DNA reads as TGTGCCAGCAGCTTAGGACTAGCGGGAGGTCAAGAGACCCAGTACTTC. It codes for CASSLGLAGGQETQYF. The rearrangement uses TRBV7-2 and TRBJ2-5, with 13 bases fitting TRBD2. The CDR3 has 16 residues. V was clipped by 1 base and J by 2 bases; unmatched bases: 1. CDR1 and CDR2 (germline): SGHTA, FQGNSA.

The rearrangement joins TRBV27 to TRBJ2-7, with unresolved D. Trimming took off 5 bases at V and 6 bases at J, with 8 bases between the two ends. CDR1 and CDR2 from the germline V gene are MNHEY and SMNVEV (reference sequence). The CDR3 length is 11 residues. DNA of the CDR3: TGTGCCAGCAGTCAGTCGGGCGAGCAGTACTTC. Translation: CASSQSGEQYF.

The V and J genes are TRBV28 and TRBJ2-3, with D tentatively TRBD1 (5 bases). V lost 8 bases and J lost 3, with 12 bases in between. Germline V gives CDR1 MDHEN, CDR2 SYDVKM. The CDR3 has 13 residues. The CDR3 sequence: CASGQGITDTQYF. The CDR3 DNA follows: TGTGCCAGCGGCCAGGGCATTACAGATACGCAGTATTTT.